This T cell receptor (beta chain) was documented in a study of graft-versus-host responses after intestinal transplantation. Turning to the study itself: Transplants were multivisceral, liver-intestinal, or isolated intestinal. Each patient got anti-thymocyte globulin induction, then tacrolimus and steroids for around three years.

Study-level points and caveats: Researchers found GvH clones in recipient marrow, and some showed up first in ileum or blood.

Germline trimming cut 1 base from V and 2 bases from J; bases unmatched to any gene: 12. The CDR3 has 19 residues. CDR1 is MGHRA, CDR2 YSYEKL, per germline. Data came from immunoSEQ multiplex PCR; TCRdb stores just in-frame clones and leaves some out. Counted here are 78,000 or so clones, about nine tenths occurring once; the ten biggest clones make up around 7.8%. A word on this clone: Its target is unknown.

The sample here was unstimulated CD8+ T cells sorted from spleen or lymph node cells, taken before transplant. The receptor's source is a human donor who was the organ donor for an intestinal transplant. The chain combines TRBV4-1 with TRBJ2-3; 10 bases line up with TRBD2. The CDR3 protein is CASSQAKIPSGGLTDTQYF. In nucleotides, the CDR3 is TGCGCCAGCAGCCAAGCAAAAATCCCTAGCGGGGGCCTCACAGATACGCAGTATTTT.